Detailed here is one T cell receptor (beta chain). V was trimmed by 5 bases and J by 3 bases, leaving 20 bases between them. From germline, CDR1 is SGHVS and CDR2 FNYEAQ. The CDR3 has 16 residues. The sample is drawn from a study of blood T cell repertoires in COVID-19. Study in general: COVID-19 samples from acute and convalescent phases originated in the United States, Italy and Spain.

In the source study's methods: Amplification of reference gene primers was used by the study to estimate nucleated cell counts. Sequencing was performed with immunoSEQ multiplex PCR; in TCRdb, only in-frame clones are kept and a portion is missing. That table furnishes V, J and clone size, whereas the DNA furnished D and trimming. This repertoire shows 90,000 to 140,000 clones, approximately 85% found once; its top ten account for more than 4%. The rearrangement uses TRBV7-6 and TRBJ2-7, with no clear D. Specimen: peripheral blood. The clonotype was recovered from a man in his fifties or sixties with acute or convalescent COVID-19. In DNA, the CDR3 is TGTGCCAGCAGCCCCCAACTAAGCTTTGAATTCTACGAGCAGTACTTC. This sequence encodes CASSPQLSFEFYEQYF.